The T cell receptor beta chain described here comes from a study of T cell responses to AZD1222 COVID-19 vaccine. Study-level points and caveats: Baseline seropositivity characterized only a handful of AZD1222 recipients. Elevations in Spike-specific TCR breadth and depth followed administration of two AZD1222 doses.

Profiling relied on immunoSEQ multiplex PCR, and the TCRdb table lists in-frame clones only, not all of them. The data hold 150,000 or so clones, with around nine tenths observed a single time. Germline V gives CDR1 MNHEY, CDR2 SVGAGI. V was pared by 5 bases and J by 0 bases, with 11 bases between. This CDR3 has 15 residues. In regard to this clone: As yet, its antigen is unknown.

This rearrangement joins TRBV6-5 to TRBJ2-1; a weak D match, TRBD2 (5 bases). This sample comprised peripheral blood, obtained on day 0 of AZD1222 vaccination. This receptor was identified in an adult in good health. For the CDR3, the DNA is TGTGCCAGCAGTCCGGGGAGCGGCTCCTACAATGAGCAGTTCTTC. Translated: CASSPGSGSYNEQFF.